Shown below are 19 T cell receptor beta chains from a single sample sequenced in a study of identical twins. Each CDR3 protein is one row after TCRdb ran MiXCR on the 5' RACE reads. The sample yields roughly 1.6 million distinct CDR3 sequences, around 29% seen once. The sample comprised cord blood. The receptors stem from a newborn girl in good health.

The chain links TRBV24-1 to TRBJ2-5; TRBD2 might be the D (6 bases). CDR1 and CDR2 (germline): KGHDR, SFDVKD. The CDR3 is made up of 14 amino acids. The germline V and J ends were trimmed by 8 bases and 11 bases, with 23 bases remaining between them. CDR3 residues: CATMSGALYNEQYF. In DNA, the CDR3 is TGTGCCACCATGTCGGGAGCCTTATACAATGAGCAGTACTTC.

The chain recombines TRBV5-1 with TRBJ2-4; 7 bases map to TRBD1. Germline V gives CDR1 SGHRS, CDR2 YFSETQ. Germline trimming cut 1 base from V and 13 bases from J; bases unmatched to any gene: 11. This CDR3 comprises 14 residues. This chain's CDR3 is CASSLTRTGQEQYF. The CDR3 DNA sequence: TGCGCCAGCAGCTTGACCCGGACAGGTCAGGAGCAGTACTTC.

This clonotype was observed a handful of times. J is TRBJ2-1 and V is TRBV7-9; unclear D gene. Between the trimmed V and J ends, which lost 2 bases and 5 bases, there was a span of 10 bases. Germline-derived CDR1 and CDR2 are SEHNR and FQNEAQ (reference sequence). CDR3 size: 14 residues. The CDR3 coding sequence is TGTGCCAGCAGCTTATTACTGGTCAACAATGAGCAGTTCTTC. Amino acid sequence: CASSLLLVNNEQFF. The variable domain in full, with the rest retrieved from reference TRBV7-9 and TRBJ2-1, is DTGVSQNPRHKITKRGQNVTFRCDPISEHNRLYWYRQTLGQGPEFLTYFQNEAQLEKSRLLSDRFSAERPKGSFSTLEIQRTEQGDSAMYLCASSLLLVNNEQFFGPGTRLTVL.

This clonotype was detected only a few times. The V gene is TRBV20-1, the J gene TRBJ2-3; 9 bases map to TRBD2. V dropped 7 bases and J dropped 4; count of bases not matched to a gene: 12. Germline V gene sequence: CDR1 DFQATT, CDR2 SNEGSKA (reference sequence). CDR3 size: 15 residues. The CDR3 region is CSVKGVLAGPDTQYF. CDR3 nucleotide sequence: TGCAGTGTGAAGGGTGTGCTAGCGGGACCAGATACGCAGTATTTT.

A few counts support this clonotype. The chain links TRBV12-3 or TRBV12-4 to TRBJ1-1; TRBD1 matches at 7 bases. The CDR3 sequence is 14 residues long. J gave up 4 bases and V 8 bases, and 10 bases lay outside the gene matches. The CDR3 nucleotides read TGTGCCAGCTTAAGAGGGGGCGGGGGCACTGAAGCTTTCTTT. It codes for CASLRGGGGTEAFF.

This rearrangement joins TRBV12-3 or TRBV12-4 to TRBJ2-5; no firm D call. The J call could be wrong; TRBJ2-7 is a better fit for the DNA end. The CDR3 spans 16 residues. Here the CDR3 reads CASSLRSRSQNYEQYF. Here the CDR3 DNA reads TGTGCCAGCAGTTTGCGCAGTAGAAGCCAAAACTACGAGCAGTACTTC.

The rearrangement joins TRBV25-1 to TRBJ1-4; 10 bases line up with TRBD1. The germline V gene has CDR1 MGHDK and CDR2 SYGVNS. V lost 4 bases and J lost 6; bases outside the gene matches: 2. This CDR3 spans 14 amino acids. In DNA, the CDR3 is TGTGCCAGCAGTGCCGGGACAGGGGATGAAAAACTGTTTTTT. Its protein is CASSAGTGDEKLFF.

The table lists this clonotype with a few counts. The gene calls are TRBV7-6 and TRBJ2-1; 9 bases line up with TRBD2. The CDR3 totals 16 residues. Losses at the gene ends were 8 bases for V and 2 bases for J; bases not matched to a gene: 10. From germline, CDR1 is SGHVS and CDR2 FNYEAQ. Written as DNA, the CDR3 is TGTGCCAGCGCCCGGTCGGGACTAGCTCCCTACAATGAGCAGTTCTTC. Its translation: CASARSGLAPYNEQFF.

The V call is TRBV29-1, the J call TRBJ2-7, with D unresolved. CDR3 size: 11 residues. V shed 3 bases and J shed 3 bases, with 6 bases lying between them. CDR1 and CDR2 (germline): SQVTM, ANQGSEA. The CDR3 nucleotides read TGCAGCGTTGACTCCCACTACGAGCAGTACTTC. This translates into CSVDSHYEQYF.

V and J are TRBV4-2 and TRBJ2-7; 13 nucleotides match TRBD2. CDR1 is LGHNA and CDR2 is YNFKEQ in the germline V gene. The V gene end was trimmed by 4 bases and the J gene end by 2 bases; junction bases not matched to a gene: 8. CDR3 length: 17 residues. The CDR3 DNA sequence: TGTGCCAGCAGCCGTGGACTAGCGGGAGACGCGGCCTACGAGCAGTACTTC. This codes for CASSRGLAGDAAYEQYF.

This clonotype was found a few times. The chain employs TRBV5-1 and TRBJ2-1, with 10 nucleotides matching TRBD2. The V gene end was trimmed by 6 bases and the J gene end by 4 bases; junction bases not matched to a gene: 7. The germline CDR1 and CDR2 sequences are SGHRS and YFSETQ. The CDR3 runs 15 residues. The CDR3 nucleotides read TGCGCCAGCAACTTCGGACTAGCGGATTACAATGAGCAGTTCTTC. Translation gives CASNFGLADYNEQFF.

This clonotype was seen a few times. The V and J genes are TRBV11-2 and TRBJ2-1; D may be TRBD1 (6 bases). The CDR3 sequence is 16 residues long. Germline CDR1 reads SGHAT; CDR2 reads FQNNGV. V was cut by 0 bases and J by 2 bases, with 11 bases left in between. CDR3 in DNA: TGTGCCAGCAGCTTAGACACCAGGGGTACCTACAATGAGCAGTTCTTC. This gives the protein CASSLDTRGTYNEQFF.

This clonotype has only a few counts. V usage is TRBV4-2 and J usage is TRBJ1-2, with TRBD1 matching 7 bases. CDR1 and CDR2 (germline): LGHNA, YNFKEQ. The CDR3 is 14 amino acids. The V and J ends lost 0 bases and 4 bases, in that order; junction bases with no gene match: 2. The CDR3 sequence: CASSQDGDSYGYTF. The CDR3 bases are TGTGCCAGCAGCCAAGATGGGGACAGCTATGGCTACACCTTC.

The chain combines TRBV7-6 with TRBJ2-1; TRBD2 might be the D (5 bases). The CDR3 sequence is 19 residues long. V lost 1 base and J 0 bases, leaving 19 bases between the germline ends. Germline assignment: CDR1 SGHVS and CDR2 FNYEAQ. CDR3 protein: CASSLVPTGRVSSYNEQFF. The CDR3 nucleotides are TGTGCCAGCAGCTTAGTGCCTACCGGGCGGGTGAGCTCCTACAATGAGCAGTTCTTC.

This clonotype was counted many times. This chain links TRBV12-3 or TRBV12-4 with TRBJ1-1, with a weak D call TRBD1 (6 bases). The CDR3 is made up of 14 amino acids. The germline V and J ends were trimmed by 4 bases and 5 bases, with 14 bases remaining between them. The DNA of the CDR3 is TGTGCCAGCAGTTGGACAGAGGGGTGGACTGAAGCTTTCTTT. This gives the protein CASSWTEGWTEAFF.

This clonotype was detected a few times. J is TRBJ1-5 and V is TRBV19, with 9 bases matching TRBD1. The ends lost 5 bases at V and 0 bases at J; junction bases unmatched: 8. The CDR3 sequence is 17 residues long. Germline values: CDR1 LNHDA, CDR2 SQIVND (reference sequence). The CDR3 is CASSPVQGAYSNQPQHF. For the CDR3, the DNA is TGTGCCAGTAGTCCCGTACAGGGGGCATATAGCAATCAGCCCCAGCATTTT.

This clonotype occurred a few times. V gene TRBV5-1 combines with J gene TRBJ1-1; D not resolved. CDR1 and CDR2 (germline): SGHRS, YFSETQ. V was cut by 1 base and J by 7 bases, with 11 bases left in between. The CDR3 covers 13 residues. CDR3 nucleotide sequence: TGCGCCAGCAGCTTGAGGGTAGGATTTGAAGCTTTCTTT. Amino acid sequence: CASSLRVGFEAFF.

This clonotype has at least ten counts. This chain connects TRBV14 to TRBJ2-7; D call uncertain. Per germline, CDR1 SGHDN and CDR2 FVKESK. Trimming pared 0 bases from V and 2 bases from J, leaving 5 bases between. This CDR3 is built from 13 residues. This chain's CDR3 is CASSQDLPYEQYF. The DNA for the CDR3 is TGTGCCAGCAGCCAAGACTTACCCTACGAGCAGTACTTC.

This clonotype appeared a single time. The chain carries TRBV7-9 and TRBJ1-3; D is unclear. Germline V gives CDR1 SEHNR, CDR2 FQNEAQ (reference sequence). V was shortened by 7 bases and J by 0 bases, with 10 bases between the two germline ends. The CDR3 totals 14 residues. CDR3 region: CASTTLASGNTIYF. The CDR3 coding sequence is TGTGCCAGCACTACCCTGGCCTCTGGAAACACCATATATTTT. Full variable domain (outside the CDR3, taken from reference TRBV7-9 and TRBJ1-3): DTGVSQNPRHKITKRGQNVTFRCDPISEHNRLYWYRQTLGQGPEFLTYFQNEAQLEKSRLLSDRFSAERPKGSFSTLEIQRTEQGDSAMYLCASTTLASGNTIYFGEGSWLTVV.